A single sample is the source of the 26 T cell receptor beta chains below, sequenced in a study of blood T cell repertoires in COVID-19. Profiled with immunoSEQ multiplex PCR; TCRdb holds only in-frame clones, not every one. The sample lists about 170,000 clones, around 82% occurring once. The sequencing sample was made of peripheral blood. The origin of the receptors is a man in his 60s who had recovered from COVID-19.

The chain links TRBV19 to TRBJ2-7; 7 nucleotides line up with TRBD1. Germline trimming cut 5 bases from V and 3 bases from J; bases unmatched to any gene: 4. Germline V CDR1 and CDR2: LNHDA, SQIVND (reference sequence). There are 13 residues in the CDR3. The CDR3 coding sequence is TGTGCCAGTAGTGCACAGGGGATCTACGAGCAGTACTTC. It yields the protein CASSAQGIYEQYF.

Worth noting for this clone: Mismatch with germline at one junction end may stem from a read error. J is TRBJ2-3 and V is TRBV3-1 (or the pseudogene TRBV3-2); D perhaps matches TRBD1 (5 bases). The CDR3 covers 15 residues. Germline V CDR1 and CDR2: LGHDT, YNNKEL (reference sequence). The CDR3 sequence: CASIQGLSSTDTQYF. Here the CDR3 DNA reads TGTGCGAGCATTCAGGGCCTGTCTAGCACAGATACGCAGTATTTT.

This rearrangement joins TRBV9 to TRBJ1-1; D might be TRBD1 (5 bases). The V end lost 3 bases, the J end lost 1 base, and 16 bases lay between the germline ends. Germline CDR1 reads SGDLS; CDR2 reads YYNGEE. This CDR3 comprises 16 residues. The CDR3 bases are TGTGCCAGCAGCGCGGGTTTTACAGGATGGAACACTGAAGCTTTCTTT. Translation: CASSAGFTGWNTEAFF.

J is TRBJ1-2 and V is TRBV2; TRBD1 matches at 7 bases. The CDR3 length is 14 residues. V was pared by 4 bases and J by 4 bases, with 6 bases of the junction left unmatched. CDR1 SNHLY and CDR2 FYNNEI come from the germline V gene. CDR3 sequence: CASSGQGLFYGYTF. CDR3 DNA: TGTGCCAGCAGTGGACAGGGTTTGTTCTATGGCTACACCTTC.

The V gene is TRBV5-1, the J gene TRBJ2-2; tentative D call: TRBD1 (6 bases). V was pared by 4 bases and J by 6 bases, with 13 bases between. CDR3 length: 14 residues. CDR1 and CDR2 from the germline V gene are SGHRS and YFSETQ. CDR3 DNA sequence: TGCGCCAGCAGCCCTAACACAGGGTCCGGGGAGCTGTTTTTT. Protein product: CASSPNTGSGELFF.

The rearrangement joins TRBV11-2 to TRBJ1-3; D is undetermined. V lost 1 base and J lost 1, with 14 bases in between. The CDR3 sequence is 17 residues long. Germline CDR1 SGHAT, CDR2 FQNNGV. The CDR3 sequence: CASSLALADLSGNTIYF. The CDR3 bases are TGTGCCAGCAGCTTAGCTCTGGCGGATTTATCTGGAAACACCATATATTTT. Supplemented by reference TRBV11-2 and TRBJ1-3, the full variable domain reads EAGVAQSPRYKIIEKRQSVAFWCNPISGHATLYWYQQILGQGPKLLIQFQNNGVVDDSQLPKDRFSAERLKGVDSTLKIQPAKLEDSAVYLCASSLALADLSGNTIYFGEGSWLTVV.

This chain links TRBV4-2 with TRBJ2-4, with 7 positions matching TRBD1. CDR3 length: 14 amino acids. The junction had 8 bases not matched to a gene; V was cut back by 4 bases and J by 8 bases. Germline V CDR1 and CDR2: LGHNA, YNFKEQ. The CDR3 DNA is TGTGCCAGCAGCCGAGGAGACAGGGCGGACATTCAGTACTTC. Its translation is CASSRGDRADIQYF.

This sequence joins TRBV5-1 and TRBJ1-1; 9 positions agree with TRBD1. V lost 5 bases, J lost 4 bases, and 9 bases stayed unmatched. The germline gives CDR1 SGHRS, CDR2 YFSETQ. This CDR3 contains 15 residues. CDR3 coding DNA: TGCGCCAGCAGTTCACAGGGGGCCGAGAGCACTGAAGCTTTCTTT. Translated, it gives CASSSQGAESTEAFF.

The count of this clone is one. This chain uses TRBV6-5 with TRBJ1-2, with D maybe TRBD1 (5 bases). Germline V gene lookup returns CDR1 MNHEY and CDR2 SVGAGI. V was cut by 2 bases and J by 0 bases, with 13 bases left in between. The CDR3 spans 16 residues. The CDR3 loop is CASSYNTGYANYGYTF. In DNA, the CDR3 is TGTGCCAGCAGTTACAATACAGGCTATGCTAACTATGGCTACACCTTC.

Notes on this clone: The sample contains more than one DNA sequence encoding this CDR3. This chain joins TRBV19 and TRBJ1-4; 7 bases align to TRBD1. The CDR3 length is 14 residues. Per germline, CDR1 LNHDA and CDR2 SQIVND (reference sequence). V gave up 3 bases and J gave up 6 bases; unmatched junction bases: 4. The CDR3 spells CASSMGRGDEKLFF. CDR3 DNA sequence: TGTGCCAGTAGTATGGGCAGGGGGGATGAAAAACTGTTTTTT. The entire variable domain, with the rest obtained from reference TRBV19 and TRBJ1-4, is as follows: DGGITQSPKYLFRKEGQNVTLSCEQNLNHDAMYWYRQDPGQGLRLIYYSQIVNDFQKGDIAEGYSVSREKKESFPLTVTSAQKNPTAFYLCASSMGRGDEKLFFGSGTQLSVL.

The chain has TRBV15 and TRBJ2-5, with no clear D. Germline V gene sequence: CDR1 LNHNV, CDR2 YYDKDF (reference sequence). The CDR3 consists of 13 residues. Trimming took 1 base from V and 5 from J, leaving 8 bases between them. The CDR3 sequence is CATSRVATETQYF. For the CDR3, the DNA is TGTGCCACCAGCAGAGTAGCCACTGAGACCCAGTACTTC.

The rearrangement joins TRBV21-1 to TRBJ2-1; the D call in the table, TRBD2, was not verified against the DNA. TRBV21-1 represents a pseudogene. This CDR3 region has 19 residues. The CDR3 loop reads CASSKGKGSGGNSYNEQFF. The CDR3 bases are TGTGCCAGCAGCAAGGGGAAGGGTAGCGGGGGAAACTCCTACAATGAGCAGTTCTTC.

V usage is TRBV7-2 and J usage is TRBJ1-2, with TRBD1 identical over 11 bases. Germline values: CDR1 SGHTA, CDR2 FQGNSA. The CDR3 has 14 residues. Unmatched junction bases numbered 6, after V lost 4 bases and J lost 8 bases. The CDR3 spells CASSSAGTGGGYTF. In nucleotides, the CDR3 is TGTGCCAGCAGCTCCGCCGGGACAGGGGGAGGCTACACCTTC.

The chain uses TRBV27 and TRBJ1-2; TRBD1 aligns across 8 bases. The V and J ends lost 4 bases and 3 bases, in that order; junction bases with no gene match: 13. Per the germline V gene, CDR1 is MNHEY and CDR2 is SMNVEV (reference sequence). The CDR3 length is 17 residues. The CDR3 DNA is TGTGCCAGCAGTTCACGGACAGGGAGTCTCATATACTATGGCTACACCTTC. The encoded protein is CASSSRTGSLIYYGYTF.

The V and J genes are TRBV9 and TRBJ2-3; TRBD2 aligns across 7 bases. V shed 5 bases and J 0 bases; nucleotides not matched to a gene: 6. CDR1 is SGDLS, CDR2 YYNGEE, per germline. The CDR3 has 15 residues. In DNA, the CDR3 is TGTGCCAGCAGTGAACTAGCGTGGAGCACAGATACGCAGTATTTT. The encoded protein is CASSELAWSTDTQYF.

The chain recombines TRBV11-1 with TRBJ1-4; 10 bases align to TRBD1. CDR3 length: 13 residues. In germline, CDR1 is SGHAT, CDR2 FQDESV (reference sequence). The V gene end was trimmed by 4 bases and the J gene end by 8 bases; junction bases not matched to a gene: 1. CDR3 nucleotide sequence: TGTGCCAGCAGCTCGGGACAGGGGGAAAAACTGTTTTTT. Translation gives CASSSGQGEKLFF.

This rearrangement joins TRBV14 to TRBJ2-7; TRBD1 is a possible D gene (5 bases). V dropped 4 bases and J dropped 6 bases, with 13 bases sitting between them. The CDR3 contains 13 residues. The germline gives CDR1 SGHDN, CDR2 FVKESK. The CDR3 sequence is CASSPWETGEQYF. The CDR3 bases are TGTGCCAGCAGCCCCTGGGAAACAGGCGAGCAGTACTTC.

V gene TRBV20-1 combines with J gene TRBJ2-1; the D gene is possibly TRBD2 (6 bases). The CDR3 spans 14 residues. V was clipped by 3 bases and J by 8 bases, with 17 bases between them. The germline V gene encodes CDR1 DFQATT and CDR2 SNEGSKA (reference sequence). CDR3 sequence reads: CSASEAGLRDEQFF. CDR3 nucleotide sequence: TGCAGTGCTAGTGAGGCGGGGTTACGGGATGAGCAGTTCTTC.

This rearrangement joins TRBV29-1 to TRBJ1-3; D remains ambiguous. The V end lost 3 bases, the J end lost 0 bases, and 6 bases lay between the germline ends. Germline lookup yields CDR1 SQVTM and CDR2 ANQGSEA. The CDR3 loop spans 13 amino acids. CDR3 DNA: TGCAGCGTTGACTCCCTCTCTGGAAACACCATATATTTT. Translated: CSVDSLSGNTIYF.

J is TRBJ2-2 and V is TRBV29-1; D is perhaps TRBD1 (8 bases). V lost 7 bases, J lost 7 bases, and 22 bases lay in between. The CDR3 length is 15 residues. Looked up from germline, CDR1 is SQVTM and CDR2 is ANQGSEA. The CDR3: CSGHRGGSEGGELFF. The CDR3 DNA sequence: TGCAGCGGCCACAGGGGGGGCTCCGAGGGCGGGGAGCTGTTTTTT.

CDR3 coding DNA: TGTGCCAGCAGCCGGGGACAAACCAACACTGAAGCTTTCTTT. This gives the protein CASSRGQTNTEAFF. The chain joins TRBV11-2 to TRBJ1-1, with D possibly being TRBD1 (6 bases). The V gene lost 5 bases and the J gene lost 2 bases, with 12 bases spanning the gap. CDR3 length: 14 amino acids. The V gene's germline CDR1 is SGHAT and CDR2 FQNNGV.

Regarding this clone: Germline and junction disagree at one end, which may indicate a read error. The chain recombines TRBV27 with TRBJ2-7; 16 bases fit TRBD2. Germline assignment: CDR1 MNHEY and CDR2 SMNVEV (reference sequence). The CDR3 is 16 amino acids. Written as DNA, the CDR3 is TGTGCCACGGGACTAGCGGGGGGGCTTTTCTCCCACGAGCAGTACTTC. It codes for CATGLAGGLFSHEQYF.

In this sample, this clone turned up a few times. This chain joins TRBV5-1 and TRBJ2-3; D gene uncertain. Trimming cost V 4 bases and J 7 bases, with 28 bases left between them. The CDR3 length is 18 residues. Germline loops: CDR1 SGHRS, CDR2 YFSETQ. CDR3 in DNA: TGCGCCAGCAGCCGTGGCTCAAGAGGAGTAGGCCAGAGGAATACGCAGTATTTT. It yields the protein CASSRGSRGVGQRNTQYF.

V usage is TRBV29-1 and J usage is TRBJ1-1; D remains ambiguous. CDR3 length: 12 residues. Germline V lookup: CDR1 SQVTM, CDR2 ANQGSEA. Trimming took off 4 bases at V and 1 base at J, with 7 bases between the two ends. The DNA of the CDR3 is TGCAGCGTTGGTTTGGCGAACACTGAAGCTTTCTTT. Encoded protein: CSVGLANTEAFF.

The rearrangement uses TRBV5-8 and TRBJ2-1; 9 bases map to TRBD1. Trimming cost V 0 bases and J 2 bases; bases outside gene matches: 0. The germline V gene encodes CDR1 SGHTS and CDR2 YDEGEE. The CDR3 consists of 15 residues. The CDR3 reads CASSLGQGAYNEQFF. CDR3 DNA: TGTGCCAGCAGCTTGGGACAGGGGGCCTACAATGAGCAGTTCTTC.

The chain employs TRBV5-6 and TRBJ2-2, with TRBD1 identical over 7 bases. The CDR3 sequence is 16 residues long. The junction had 12 bases not matched to a gene; V was cut back by 4 bases and J by 6 bases. The germline V gene encodes CDR1 SGHDT and CDR2 YYEEEE. The CDR3 DNA reads TGTGCCAGCAGCGTCAACCCACAGGGGTGGGCCGGGGAGCTGTTTTTT. Protein product: CASSVNPQGWAGELFF.